Below, one TCR beta chain is given with its context. No antigen is known for it. No qualities accompany the bases; no much larger clone lies one base away. The immunoSEQ Assay, a bias-controlled multiplex PCR, was used to amplify TCRbeta CDR3 regions from genomic DNA. The published analysis was carried out like this. Nucleated cell counts per sample were estimated from amplification of reference gene primers within the assay. To quantify the absolute abundance of each unique TCRbeta CDR3 rearrangement, sequence reads were collapsed and filtered. For each sample, productive Simpson clonality was calculated as the square root of Simpson's diversity index over productive rearrangements. Drawn from immuneACCESS, this table holds only the in-frame rearrangements with V and J called that TCRdb kept. Clones are partly lost; checked studies trace under half to an unresolved V gene and leave the rest unexplained. Clone size and the V and J calls come from that table; the DNA yielded D and trimming. This sample lists about 160,000 clones; 70% to 90% were detected once. The ten largest clones add up to around 7% of the sample.

The sample is drawn from a study of blood T cell repertoires in COVID-19 (dated by TCRdb to 2020 to 2021). About the study as a whole: The collaborator samples originated in the United States, Italy and Spain and spanned the acute and convalescent phases of COVID-19. The prospective study material was composed of cDNA or gDNA derived from T cells, B-cell-depleted T cells, or PBMCs. The dataset comprised deeply sampled blood TCRbeta repertoires from subjects exposed to, actively infected with, or recovered from COVID-19. A freely available public database, intended as a resource for researchers studying the immune response to SARS-CoV-2, is where the repertoires were released. The samples were drawn from two sources: the first 160 participants of the ongoing ImmuneRACE study, and 950 to 1,500 subjects contributed by 6 global collaborators. Sample metadata almost always included a de-identified subject ID, COVID-19 status, age in years and sex. Where available, HLA class I and class II types were taken from metadata supplied by the sample provider and were not determined by assay-based typing. The full study reports these points: The quantity of clinical and demographic metadata differed by source and by participant and was supplied without curation.

V drops 4 bases and J drops 10 bases, leaving 16 bases in between. Counted from cysteine to phenylalanine, this CDR3 has 13 amino acids. Only the CDR3 part of the read is kept: 39 bases, read in frame from the first base. CDR1 and CDR2, per the germline V gene, are LGHNA and YNFKEQ. Participants in the prospective study were aged roughly 18 to 90 years, lived in 24 United States geographic areas, and enrolled through a virtual design. In the prospective study, participants were assigned to cohorts based on the clinical history participants reported in a screening survey and a study questionnaire. Recovered participants in ImmuneRACE Cohort 3 were defined by two consecutive negative NP/OP PCR tests, clearance by a healthcare professional, or resolution of symptoms. Mobile phlebotomists in the prospective study collected whole blood, serum and a nasopharyngeal or oropharyngeal swab from every participant. Participants in the prospective study had the option to provide additional blood draws and questionnaires over an approximately 2-month period. Before DNA extraction, prospective study blood samples were shipped either frozen or at room temperature.

The sample taken for sequencing was PBMCs or T cells enriched from blood (not recorded which). The receptor comes from a woman in her fifties or sixties who had recovered from COVID-19. This sequence uses TRBV4-2 and TRBJ1-2; a tentative D match to TRBD1 spans 5 bases. The CDR3 is CASSRGGGIDYTF. In nucleotide form, the sequence is TGTGCCAGCAGCCGGGGGGGAGGAATTGACTACACCTTC.